What follows are 11 T cell receptor beta chains derived from one specimen sequenced in a study of blood T cell repertoires in COVID-19. The table came from immunoSEQ multiplex PCR; TCRdb's copy has only in-frame clones and leaves some out. The data hold 150,000 to 200,000 clones, with more than 65% observed a single time. Sequencing was carried out using peripheral blood. Every receptor here comes from a woman over 75 with acute or convalescent COVID-19.

This rearrangement joins TRBV30 to TRBJ2-2, with a weak D call TRBD1 (7 bases). Deletions cut 3 bases from V and 5 bases from J, with 13 bases between. The germline gives CDR1 GTSNPN, CDR2 SVGIG (reference sequence). The CDR3 covers 14 residues. In nucleotides, the CDR3 is TGTGCCTGGAGGCGGGACAGTCTTACCGGGGAGCTGTTTTTT. Protein sequence: CAWRRDSLTGELFF. Full variable domain (outside the CDR3, taken from reference TRBV30 and TRBJ2-2): SQTIHQWPATLVQPVGSPLSLECTVEGTSNPNLYWYRQAAGRGLQLLFYSVGIGQISSEVPQNLSASRPQDRQFILSSKKLLLSDSGFYLCAWRRDSLTGELFFGEGSRLTVL.

The V and J genes are TRBV30 and TRBJ2-7; TRBD2 matches 12 bases. This CDR3 is 12 amino acids long. V shed 2 bases and J 12 bases; nucleotides not matched to a gene: 5. CDR1 and CDR2 from the germline V gene are GTSNPN and SVGIG (reference sequence). CDR3 sequence (DNA): TGTGCCTGGAGTAGGACTAGCGGGATGTCGTACTTC. This translates into CAWSRTSGMSYF.

The rearrangement joins TRBV11-2 to TRBJ2-7, with 7 bases matching TRBD2. The junction had 13 bases not matched to a gene; V was cut back by 4 bases and J by 4 bases. This CDR3 is 16 amino acids long. Germline V lookup: CDR1 SGHAT, CDR2 FQNNGV. CDR3 nucleotides: TGTGCCAGCAGCTCACGGGGACTAACGAGGGGATACGAGCAGTACTTC. The encoded protein is CASSSRGLTRGYEQYF. Filled out from reference TRBV11-2 and TRBJ2-7, the complete variable domain reads EAGVAQSPRYKIIEKRQSVAFWCNPISGHATLYWYQQILGQGPKLLIQFQNNGVVDDSQLPKDRFSAERLKGVDSTLKIQPAKLEDSAVYLCASSSRGLTRGYEQYFGPGTRLTVT.

The chain combines TRBV7-9 with TRBJ2-7; the match to TRBD2 covers 12 bases. The length of the CDR3 is 15 residues. The germline V gene encodes CDR1 SEHNR and CDR2 FQNEAQ (reference sequence). V gave up 4 bases and J gave up 3 bases; unmatched junction bases: 4. CDR3 DNA: TGTGCCAGCAGCTCCCAGGGACTAGCGGGCTACGAGCAGTACTTC. This codes for CASSSQGLAGYEQYF.

This clone was seen only a few times. This chain uses TRBV28 with TRBJ1-5, with 9 nucleotides matching TRBD1. Per the germline V gene, CDR1 is MDHEN and CDR2 is SYDVKM. The junction had 13 bases not matched to a gene; V was cut back by 5 bases and J by 2 bases. The CDR3 consists of 18 residues. This chain's CDR3 is CASSLGQGWIRGNQPQHF. CDR3 DNA sequence: TGTGCCAGCAGTCTTGGACAGGGGTGGATTAGGGGCAATCAGCCCCAGCATTTT.

The chain carries TRBV7-2 and TRBJ2-7, with D possibly matching TRBD1 (6 bases). Germline V lookup: CDR1 SGHTA, CDR2 FQGNSA. The CDR3 has 14 residues. The V and J ends lost 5 bases and 3 bases respectively, with 14 bases between them. CDR3 sequence (DNA): TGTGCCAGCAGCCCGTCGAGACAGGTCTACGAGCAGTACTTC. Translated, it gives CASSPSRQVYEQYF.

The gene calls are TRBV11-3 and TRBJ2-1; 11 positions match TRBD2. The CDR3 covers 17 residues. After removal of 5 bases from V and 9 bases from J, the junction contained 15 bases not matched to a gene. Germline CDR1 and CDR2: SGHNT and YENEEA. The CDR3 protein is CASSPGLAGGPGLEQFF. The CDR3 DNA follows: TGTGCCAGCAGCCCCGGATTAGCGGGAGGGCCGGGACTTGAGCAGTTCTTC.

This clone is a singleton in its sample. V gene TRBV30 combines with J gene TRBJ2-3; 8 bases line up with TRBD2. V dropped 2 bases and J dropped 11; count of bases not matched to a gene: 6. CDR1 GTSNPN and CDR2 SVGIG come from the germline V gene (reference sequence). This CDR3 is built from 12 residues. The CDR3 nucleotides read TGTGCCTGGAGTCCTCGGGCGGGGGGGCAGTATTTT. Protein product: CAWSPRAGGQYF.

V is TRBV18 and J is TRBJ2-2; TRBD1 aligns across 9 bases. The germline CDR1 and CDR2 sequences are KGHSH and LQKENI. This CDR3 contains 16 residues. Losses at the gene ends were 6 bases for V and 1 base for J; bases not matched to a gene: 6. CDR3 loop: CASSPRGQGNTGELFF. CDR3 coding DNA: TGTGCCAGCTCGCCTCGGGGACAGGGGAACACCGGGGAGCTGTTTTTT. Based on the CDR3 plus reference TRBV18 and TRBJ2-2, the full variable domain is NAGVMQNPRHLVRRRGQEARLRCSPMKGHSHVYWYRQLPEEGLKFMVYLQKENIIDESGMPKERFSAEFPKEGPSILRIQQVVRGDSAAYFCASSPRGQGNTGELFFGEGSRLTVL.

The gene calls are TRBV28 and TRBJ2-1; TRBD2 matches at 14 bases. J was trimmed by 10 bases and V by 5 bases; bases with no gene match: 19. Germline V gene lookup returns CDR1 MDHEN and CDR2 SYDVKM. This CDR3 is 19 amino acids long. CDR3 nucleotide sequence: TGTGCCAGCAGTGAACCGGGACGGTGGACTAGCGGGGGGCCGGGGGAGCAGTTCTTC. Translation gives CASSEPGRWTSGGPGEQFF.

The genes are TRBV4-2 and TRBJ1-4; tentative D call: TRBD1 (6 bases). CDR1 is LGHNA and CDR2 is YNFKEQ in the germline V gene. The CDR3 runs 16 residues. The V end was cut by 0 bases, the J end by 6 bases, with 14 bases between. CDR3 protein: CASSQDPGGGDEKLFF. CDR3 in DNA: TGTGCCAGCAGCCAAGATCCGGGAGGGGGAGATGAAAAACTGTTTTTT.